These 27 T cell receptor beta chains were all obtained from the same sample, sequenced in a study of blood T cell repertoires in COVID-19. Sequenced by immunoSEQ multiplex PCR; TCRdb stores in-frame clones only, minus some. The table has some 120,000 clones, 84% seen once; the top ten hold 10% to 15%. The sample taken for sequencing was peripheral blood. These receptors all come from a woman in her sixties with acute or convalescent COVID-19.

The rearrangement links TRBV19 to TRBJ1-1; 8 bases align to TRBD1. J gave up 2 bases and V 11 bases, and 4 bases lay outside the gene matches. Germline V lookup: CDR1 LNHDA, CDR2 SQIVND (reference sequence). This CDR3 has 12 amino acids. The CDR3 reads CAGQGLNTEAFF. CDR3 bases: TGTGCCGGACAGGGATTAAACACTGAAGCTTTCTTT.

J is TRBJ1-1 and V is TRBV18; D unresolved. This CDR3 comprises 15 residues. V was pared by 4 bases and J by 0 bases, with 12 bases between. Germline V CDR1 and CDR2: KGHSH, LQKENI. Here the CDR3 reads CASSLKGDLNTEAFF. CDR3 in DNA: TGTGCCAGCTCACTCAAGGGAGACTTGAACACTGAAGCTTTCTTT.

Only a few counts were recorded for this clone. The DNA for the CDR3 is TGTGCCAGCGTCACAGGTGGACGCACTGAAGCTTTCTTT. Translating gives CASVTGGRTEAFF. V gene TRBV28 combines with J gene TRBJ1-1; possible D gene TRBD1, 5 bases. The CDR3 sequence is 13 residues long. Germline values: CDR1 MDHEN, CDR2 SYDVKM. V shed 8 bases and J shed 4 bases, with 14 bases lying between them.

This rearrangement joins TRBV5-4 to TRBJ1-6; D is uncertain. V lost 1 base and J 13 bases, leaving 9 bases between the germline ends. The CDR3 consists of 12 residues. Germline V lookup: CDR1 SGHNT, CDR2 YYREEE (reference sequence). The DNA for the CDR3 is TGTGCCAGCAGCTTGTCCCCAGGCCCCCTCCACTTT. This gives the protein CASSLSPGPLHF.

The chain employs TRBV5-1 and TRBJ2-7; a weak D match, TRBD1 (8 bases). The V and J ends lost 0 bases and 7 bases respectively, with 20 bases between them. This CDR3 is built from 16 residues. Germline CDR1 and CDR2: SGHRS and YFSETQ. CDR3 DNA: TGCGCCAGCAGCTTGGGGAGCGGGGTAAACAGGGGGGAGCAGTACTTC. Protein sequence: CASSLGSGVNRGEQYF.

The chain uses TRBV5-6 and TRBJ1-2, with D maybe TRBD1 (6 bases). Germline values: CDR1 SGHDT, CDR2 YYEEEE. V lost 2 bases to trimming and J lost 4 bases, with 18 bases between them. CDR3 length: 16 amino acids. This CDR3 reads CASSLTITGSSYGYTF. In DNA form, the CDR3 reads TGTGCCAGCAGCTTAACTATAACAGGGAGTTCCTATGGCTACACCTTC.

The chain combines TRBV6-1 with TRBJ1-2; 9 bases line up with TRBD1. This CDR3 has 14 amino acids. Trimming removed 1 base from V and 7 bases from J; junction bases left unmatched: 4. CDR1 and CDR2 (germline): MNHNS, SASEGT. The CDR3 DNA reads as TGTGCCAGCAGTGAAGTGGACAGGGGTGGTGGCTACACCTTC. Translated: CASSEVDRGGGYTF.

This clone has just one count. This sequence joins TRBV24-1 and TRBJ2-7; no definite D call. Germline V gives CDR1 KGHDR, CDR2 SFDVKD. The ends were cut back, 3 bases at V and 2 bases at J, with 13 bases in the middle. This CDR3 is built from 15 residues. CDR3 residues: CATSDPSESPYEQYF. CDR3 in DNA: TGTGCCACCAGTGATCCTTCGGAGAGCCCCTACGAGCAGTACTTC.

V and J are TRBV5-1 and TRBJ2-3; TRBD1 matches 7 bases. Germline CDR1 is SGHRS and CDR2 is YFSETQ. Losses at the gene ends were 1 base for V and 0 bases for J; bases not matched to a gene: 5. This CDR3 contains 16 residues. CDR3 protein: CASSLRDRWSTDTQYF. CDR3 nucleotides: TGCGCCAGCAGCTTGAGGGACAGATGGAGCACAGATACGCAGTATTTT.

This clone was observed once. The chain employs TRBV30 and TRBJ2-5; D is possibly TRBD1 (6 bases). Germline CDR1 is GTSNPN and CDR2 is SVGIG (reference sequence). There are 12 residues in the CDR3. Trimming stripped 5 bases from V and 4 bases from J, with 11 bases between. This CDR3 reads CAWGGSRETQYF. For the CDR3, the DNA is TGTGCCTGGGGGGGCTCCCGAGAGACCCAGTACTTC. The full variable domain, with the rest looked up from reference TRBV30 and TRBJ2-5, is SQTIHQWPATLVQPVGSPLSLECTVEGTSNPNLYWYRQAAGRGLQLLFYSVGIGQISSEVPQNLSASRPQDRQFILSSKKLLLSDSGFYLCAWGGSRETQYFGPGTRLLVL.

In nucleotides, the CDR3 is TGTGCCAGCAGCTTAGCGGGGGCAGGGGCAGAGACCCAGTACTTC. Translated, it gives CASSLAGAGAETQYF. The J gene is TRBJ2-5, the V gene TRBV7-9; a weak D match, TRBD1 (6 bases). Trimming cost V 0 bases and J 4 bases, with 12 bases left between them. Per germline, CDR1 SEHNR and CDR2 FQNEAQ (reference sequence). This CDR3 is 15 amino acids long.

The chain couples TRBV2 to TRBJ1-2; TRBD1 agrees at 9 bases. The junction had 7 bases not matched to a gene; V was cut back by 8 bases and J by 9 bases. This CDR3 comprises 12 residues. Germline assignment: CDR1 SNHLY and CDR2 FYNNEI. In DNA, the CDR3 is TGTGCCAGCGCCGGGACAGGGCTGAGCTACACCTTC. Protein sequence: CASAGTGLSYTF.

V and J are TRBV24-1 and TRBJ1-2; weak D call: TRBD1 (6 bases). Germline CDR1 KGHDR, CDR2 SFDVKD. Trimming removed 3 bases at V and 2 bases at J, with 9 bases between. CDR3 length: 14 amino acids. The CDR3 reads CATSDETGNYGYTF. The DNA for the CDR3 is TGTGCCACCAGTGATGAGACAGGAAACTATGGCTACACCTTC.

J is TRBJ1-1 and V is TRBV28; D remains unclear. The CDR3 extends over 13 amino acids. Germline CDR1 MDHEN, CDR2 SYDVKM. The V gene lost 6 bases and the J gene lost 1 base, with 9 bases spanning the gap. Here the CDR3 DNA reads TGTGCCAGCAGATTGGGCCAGAACACTGAAGCTTTCTTT. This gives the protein CASRLGQNTEAFF.

The CDR3: CASSRTSLANTGELFF. The CDR3 nucleotides are TGTGCCAGCAGCAGGACTAGCTTAGCGAACACCGGGGAGCTGTTTTTT. The chain links TRBV7-3 to TRBJ2-2, with TRBD2 matching over 8 bases. V shed 5 bases and J 0 bases; nucleotides not matched to a gene: 5. The CDR3 contains 16 residues. Germline V gene lookup returns CDR1 SGHTA and CDR2 FQGTGA.

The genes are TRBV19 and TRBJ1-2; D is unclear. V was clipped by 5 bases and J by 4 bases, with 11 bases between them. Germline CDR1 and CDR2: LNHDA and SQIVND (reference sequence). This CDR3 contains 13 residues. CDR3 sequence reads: CASSLTVLYGYTF. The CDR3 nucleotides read TGTGCCAGTAGTCTCACAGTACTCTATGGCTACACCTTC.

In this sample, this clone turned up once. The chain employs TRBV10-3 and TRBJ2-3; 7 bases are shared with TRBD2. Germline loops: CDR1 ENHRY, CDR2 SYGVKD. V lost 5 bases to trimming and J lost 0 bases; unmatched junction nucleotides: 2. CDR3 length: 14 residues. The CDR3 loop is CAISSGASTDTQYF. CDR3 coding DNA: TGTGCCATCAGTAGCGGGGCGAGCACAGATACGCAGTATTTT.

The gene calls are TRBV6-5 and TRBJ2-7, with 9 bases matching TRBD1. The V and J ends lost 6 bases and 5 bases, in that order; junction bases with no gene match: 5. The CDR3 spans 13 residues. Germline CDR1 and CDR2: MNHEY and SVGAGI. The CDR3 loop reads CASSGTGTDEQYF. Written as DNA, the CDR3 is TGTGCCAGCAGCGGGACAGGGACGGACGAGCAGTACTTC.

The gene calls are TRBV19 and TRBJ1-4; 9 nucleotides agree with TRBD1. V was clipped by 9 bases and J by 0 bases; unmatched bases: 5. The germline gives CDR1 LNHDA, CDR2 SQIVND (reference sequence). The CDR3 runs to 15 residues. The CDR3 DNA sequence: TGTGCCAGCAGAGACAGGGGGTCAACTAATGAAAAACTGTTTTTT. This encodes CASRDRGSTNEKLFF. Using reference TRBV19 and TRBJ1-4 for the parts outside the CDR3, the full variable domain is DGGITQSPKYLFRKEGQNVTLSCEQNLNHDAMYWYRQDPGQGLRLIYYSQIVNDFQKGDIAEGYSVSREKKESFPLTVTSAQKNPTAFYLCASRDRGSTNEKLFFGSGTQLSVL.

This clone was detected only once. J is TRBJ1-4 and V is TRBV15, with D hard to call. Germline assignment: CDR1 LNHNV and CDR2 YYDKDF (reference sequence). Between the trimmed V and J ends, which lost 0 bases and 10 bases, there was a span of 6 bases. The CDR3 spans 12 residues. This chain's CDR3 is CATSRDAGKLFF. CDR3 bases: TGTGCCACCAGCAGAGATGCGGGAAAACTGTTTTTT.

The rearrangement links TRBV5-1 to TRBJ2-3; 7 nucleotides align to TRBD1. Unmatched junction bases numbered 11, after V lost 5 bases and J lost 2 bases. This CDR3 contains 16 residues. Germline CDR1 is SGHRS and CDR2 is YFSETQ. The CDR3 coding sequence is TGCGCCAGCAGACCCCCGGGACAGTCCTTCACAGATACGCAGTATTTT. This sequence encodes CASRPPGQSFTDTQYF.

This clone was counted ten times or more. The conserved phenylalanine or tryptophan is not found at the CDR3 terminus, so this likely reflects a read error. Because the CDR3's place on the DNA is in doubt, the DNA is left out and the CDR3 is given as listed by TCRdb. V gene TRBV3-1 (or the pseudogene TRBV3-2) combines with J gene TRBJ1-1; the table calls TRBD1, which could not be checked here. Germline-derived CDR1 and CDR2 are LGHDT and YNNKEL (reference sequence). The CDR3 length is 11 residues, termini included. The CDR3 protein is CASSTQGAFEV.

The DNA for the CDR3 is TGTGCCAGTAGTAAGGGGTCCGGAAACACCATATATTTT. Translation: CASSKGSGNTIYF. J is TRBJ1-3 and V is TRBV19, with D possibly being TRBD1 (5 bases). Trimming shortened V by 4 bases and J by 4 bases, and 8 bases separated the two germline ends. The CDR3 consists of 13 residues. Germline V gene sequence: CDR1 LNHDA, CDR2 SQIVND (reference sequence).

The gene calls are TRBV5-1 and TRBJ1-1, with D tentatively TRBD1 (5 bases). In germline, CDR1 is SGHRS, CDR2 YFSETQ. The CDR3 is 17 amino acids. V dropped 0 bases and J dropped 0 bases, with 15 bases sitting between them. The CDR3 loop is CASSLGNQGLMNTEAFF. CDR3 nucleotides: TGCGCCAGCAGCTTGGGGAATCAGGGTTTGATGAACACTGAAGCTTTCTTT. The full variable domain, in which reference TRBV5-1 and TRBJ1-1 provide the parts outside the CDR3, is KAGVTQTPRYLIKTRGQQVTLSCSPISGHRSVSWYQQTPGQGLQFLFEYFSETQRNKGNFPGRFSGRQFSNSRSEMNVSTLELGDSALYLCASSLGNQGLMNTEAFFGQGTRLTVV.

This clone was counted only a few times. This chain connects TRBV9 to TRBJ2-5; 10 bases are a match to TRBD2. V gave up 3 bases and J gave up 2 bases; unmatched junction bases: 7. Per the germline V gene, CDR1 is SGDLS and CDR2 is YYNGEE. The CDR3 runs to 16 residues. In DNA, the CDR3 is TGTGCCAGCAGCGGACCAATACTAGCGGGGCAAGAGACCCAGTACTTC. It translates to CASSGPILAGQETQYF. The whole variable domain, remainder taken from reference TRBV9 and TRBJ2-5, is DSGVTQTPKHLITATGQRVTLRCSPRSGDLSVYWYQQSLDQGLQFLIQYYNGEERAKGNILERFSAQQFPDLHSELNLSSLELGDSALYFCASSGPILAGQETQYFGPGTRLLVL.

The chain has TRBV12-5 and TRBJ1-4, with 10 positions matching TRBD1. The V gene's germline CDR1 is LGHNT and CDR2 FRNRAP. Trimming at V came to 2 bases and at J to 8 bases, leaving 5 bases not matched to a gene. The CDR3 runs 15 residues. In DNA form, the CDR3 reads TGTGCTAGTGGTTTGCGACAGGGGGCTTACGAAAAACTGTTTTTT. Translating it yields CASGLRQGAYEKLFF.

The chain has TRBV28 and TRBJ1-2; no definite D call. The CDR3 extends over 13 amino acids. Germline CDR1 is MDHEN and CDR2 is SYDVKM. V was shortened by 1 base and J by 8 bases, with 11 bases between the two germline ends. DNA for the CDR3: TGTGCCAGCAGTTTATTCCGCGGTGAAGGCTACACCTTC. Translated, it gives CASSLFRGEGYTF.